The 21 T cell receptor beta chains given below trace back to one sample, sequenced in a study of blood T cell repertoires in COVID-19. Repertoires were generated with immunoSEQ multiplex PCR, while TCRdb's copy carries only in-frame clones and drops some. The sample lists roughly 150,000 clones; roughly 91% were seen once. The specimen was peripheral blood. Every receptor here comes from a man between 18 and 29 years old with COVID-19, enrolled during active disease.

V usage is TRBV6-5 and J usage is TRBJ1-1; 7 nucleotides match TRBD1. With 5 bases clipped from V and 1 base from J, the junction kept 4 bases outside the gene matches. Germline V CDR1 and CDR2: MNHEY, SVGAGI. This CDR3 is 14 amino acids long. CDR3 residues: CASSTYRGNTEAFF. The CDR3 region has the DNA TGTGCCAGCAGTACGTACAGGGGGAACACTGAAGCTTTCTTT.

This chain joins TRBV6-5 and TRBJ2-7, with 8 bases matching TRBD2. This CDR3 is 15 amino acids long. CDR1 and CDR2 (germline): MNHEY, SVGAGI. V was pared by 6 bases and J by 2 bases, with 9 bases of the junction left unmatched. For the CDR3, the DNA is TGTGCCAGCAGAAACACGGGGGGGACCACCTACGAGCAGTACTTC. Translating gives CASRNTGGTTYEQYF.

The genes are TRBV4-2 and TRBJ2-2, with D tentatively TRBD1 (6 bases). The V and J ends lost 3 bases and 6 bases respectively, with 17 bases between them. The CDR3 is 16 residues long. Germline CDR1 reads LGHNA; CDR2 reads YNFKEQ. This CDR3 is CASSHPQGGGSGELFF. In nucleotides, the CDR3 is TGTGCCAGCAGCCACCCCCAGGGTGGGGGCTCCGGGGAGCTGTTTTTT.

The V gene is TRBV27, the J gene TRBJ2-5; D possibly corresponds to TRBD2 (5 bases). This CDR3 comprises 15 residues. The germline V and J ends were trimmed by 4 bases and 8 bases, with 20 bases remaining between them. Germline V gene data show CDR1 as MNHEY and CDR2 as SMNVEV (reference sequence). Here the CDR3 reads CASSSGTDGKRTQYF. The CDR3 region has the DNA TGTGCCAGCAGTTCAGGAACAGACGGGAAGAGAACCCAGTACTTC.

This chain joins TRBV5-8 and TRBJ2-7; 10 bases align to TRBD1. V shed 1 base and J 7 bases; nucleotides not matched to a gene: 20. The CDR3 is 19 amino acids. Germline lookup yields CDR1 SGHTS and CDR2 YDEGEE. This CDR3 reads CASSLLRRDRGLSLGEQYF. CDR3 sequence (DNA): TGTGCCAGCAGCTTGTTGCGCCGAGACAGGGGGCTCTCCTTAGGGGAGCAGTACTTC.

The chain is built from TRBV27 and TRBJ2-7; tentative D call: TRBD2 (5 bases). The V gene's germline CDR1 is MNHEY and CDR2 SMNVEV (reference sequence). The CDR3 consists of 14 residues. Trimming cost V 6 bases and J 0 bases, with 12 bases left between them. This CDR3 reads CASRKPSSSYEQYF. For the CDR3, the DNA is TGTGCCAGCAGAAAGCCTAGCAGCTCCTACGAGCAGTACTTC.

V gene TRBV25-1 combines with J gene TRBJ2-1; perhaps TRBD2 as D (5 bases). This CDR3 has 14 residues. Trimming pared 3 bases from V and 2 bases from J, leaving 8 bases between. In germline, CDR1 is MGHDK, CDR2 SYGVNS. CDR3 protein: CASSEPGAYNEQFF. For the CDR3, the DNA is TGTGCCAGCAGTGAGCCCGGGGCCTACAATGAGCAGTTCTTC.

V usage is TRBV6-2 or TRBV6-3 and J usage is TRBJ2-7; possible D gene TRBD1, 6 bases. The ends were cut back, 3 bases at V and 0 bases at J, with 18 bases in the middle. The CDR3 runs 17 residues. Germline lookup yields CDR1 MNHEY and CDR2 SVGEGT. The CDR3 reads CASSYLLRTESSYEQYF. Here the CDR3 DNA reads TGTGCCAGCAGTTATTTACTTCGGACAGAGAGCTCCTACGAGCAGTACTTC.

Details on this clone: The junction shows a germline mismatch at one end, possibly a read error. Other nucleotide sequences from this sample produce the same CDR3. The rearrangement uses TRBV7-2 and TRBJ1-4; maybe TRBD1 (5 bases). The CDR3 is 15 amino acids. Germline V gene data show CDR1 as SGHTA and CDR2 as FQGNSA. The CDR3 reads CASSLTGTTNEKLLF. CDR3 DNA: TGTGCCAGCAGCTTAACCGGGACTACTAATGAAAAACTGCTTTTT.

The V gene is TRBV6-1, the J gene TRBJ2-1, with TRBD2 matching over 7 bases. V lost 2 bases to trimming and J lost 10 bases; unmatched junction nucleotides: 2. Germline-derived CDR1 and CDR2 are MNHNS and SASEGT. This CDR3 region has 12 residues. CDR3 in amino acids: CASSELLAEQFF. As DNA, the CDR3 is TGTGCCAGCAGTGAATTACTAGCGGAGCAGTTCTTC.

The chain recombines TRBV28 with TRBJ1-1; D not resolved. CDR1 is MDHEN and CDR2 is SYDVKM in the germline V gene. This CDR3 has 16 residues. V was pared by 4 bases and J by 3 bases, with 18 bases between. The DNA for the CDR3 is TGTGCCAGCAGTTCACCCCGGGATCCTGGGGACACTGAAGCTTTCTTT. Translation: CASSSPRDPGDTEAFF.

The genes are TRBV7-6 and TRBJ2-2; D might be TRBD2 (6 bases). Germline CDR1 SGHVS, CDR2 FNYEAQ. CDR3 length: 15 amino acids. Trimming took off 1 base at V and 0 bases at J, with 6 bases between the two ends. The DNA of the CDR3 is TGTGCCAGCAGCTTAGGGGGGGCGAACACCGGGGAGCTGTTTTTT. Translating gives CASSLGGANTGELFF.

The chain uses TRBV4-1 and TRBJ1-5; unclear D gene. CDR1 and CDR2 (germline): MGHRA, YSYEKL. Trimming cost V 0 bases and J 6 bases, with 12 bases left between them. CDR3 length: 15 residues. Here the CDR3 reads CASSQDSGGRQPQHF. The CDR3 nucleotides read TGCGCCAGCAGCCAAGATTCCGGAGGCCGTCAGCCCCAGCATTTT.

The chain links TRBV30 to TRBJ1-5, with a tentative D call TRBD1 (6 bases). In germline, CDR1 is GTSNPN, CDR2 SVGIG (reference sequence). The CDR3 spans 12 residues. The V end was cut by 4 bases, the J end by 10 bases, with 14 bases between. The CDR3 DNA sequence: TGTGCCTGGAACCTCCCGGGACAACCCCAGCATTTT. It codes for CAWNLPGQPQHF.

The chain links TRBV27 to TRBJ2-2, with TRBD1 as a possible D gene (5 bases). The germline V and J ends were trimmed by 6 bases and 1 base, with 9 bases remaining between them. The CDR3 runs 14 residues. CDR1 is MNHEY and CDR2 is SMNVEV in the germline V gene (reference sequence). CDR3 in amino acids: CASSWQGNTGELFF. Here the CDR3 DNA reads TGTGCCAGCAGCTGGCAGGGGAACACCGGGGAGCTGTTTTTT.

The sample holds one count of this clone. The DNA for the CDR3 is TGTGCCAGCAGCGCCGACAGTCGGGAGACCCAGTACTTC. This codes for CASSADSRETQYF. This rearrangement joins TRBV9 to TRBJ2-5; the D gene is possibly TRBD1 (5 bases). Trimming stripped 3 bases from V and 5 bases from J, with 11 bases between. Germline V gene lookup returns CDR1 SGDLS and CDR2 YYNGEE. The CDR3 is made up of 13 amino acids.

The V call is TRBV24-1, the J call TRBJ2-7; D may be TRBD2 (6 bases). V dropped 3 bases and J dropped 5 bases, with 10 bases sitting between them. There are 13 residues in the CDR3. The germline gives CDR1 KGHDR, CDR2 SFDVKD. CDR3 nucleotide sequence: TGTGCCACCAGTGATCGGGGAGGCCACGAGCAGTACTTC. Protein sequence: CATSDRGGHEQYF.

The rearrangement uses TRBV7-9 and TRBJ2-2, with a possible D match to TRBD2 (5 bases). Trimming took 1 base from V and 3 from J, leaving 12 bases between them. Germline CDR1 reads SEHNR; CDR2 reads FQNEAQ (reference sequence). The CDR3 consists of 16 residues. The CDR3 here is CASSLGLAEDTGELFF. For the CDR3, the DNA is TGTGCCAGCAGCTTAGGTCTGGCGGAGGACACCGGGGAGCTGTTTTTT.

The chain uses TRBV3-1 (or the pseudogene TRBV3-2) and TRBJ2-7; D possibly corresponds to TRBD2 (6 bases). Germline V CDR1 and CDR2: LGHDT, YNNKEL (reference sequence). Trimming removed 1 base at V and 1 base at J, with 14 bases between. The CDR3 consists of 16 residues. The CDR3 DNA sequence: TGTGCCAGCAGCCAAGGTCTGCCAGGGACTTCCTACGAGCAGTACTTC. Encoded protein: CASSQGLPGTSYEQYF.

The gene calls are TRBV13 and TRBJ2-7; 7 bases are a match to TRBD2. Trimming cost V 5 bases and J 0 bases; bases outside gene matches: 7. The CDR3 is 15 amino acids. CDR1 and CDR2 (germline): PRHDT, FYEKMQ (reference sequence). As DNA, the CDR3 is TGTGCCAGCAGCCTCGGGAGGTCGAGCTCCTACGAGCAGTACTTC. This gives the protein CASSLGRSSSYEQYF. Together with reference TRBV13 and TRBJ2-7, the CDR3 gives the full variable domain: AAGVIQSPRHLIKEKRETATLKCYPIPRHDTVYWYQQGPGQDPQFLISFYEKMQSDKGSIPDRFSAQQFSDYHSELNMSSLELGDSALYFCASSLGRSSSYEQYFGPGTRLTVT.

CDR3 amino acids: CASSEGQLVSYTF. The DNA of the CDR3 is TGTGCCAGCAGTGAGGGACAGCTCGTAAGCTACACCTTC. The chain carries TRBV28 and TRBJ1-2; 7 bases fit TRBD1. The V segment lost 5 bases and the J segment 9 bases; nucleotides outside the gene matches: 9. Germline values: CDR1 MDHEN, CDR2 SYDVKM. The CDR3 covers 13 residues.